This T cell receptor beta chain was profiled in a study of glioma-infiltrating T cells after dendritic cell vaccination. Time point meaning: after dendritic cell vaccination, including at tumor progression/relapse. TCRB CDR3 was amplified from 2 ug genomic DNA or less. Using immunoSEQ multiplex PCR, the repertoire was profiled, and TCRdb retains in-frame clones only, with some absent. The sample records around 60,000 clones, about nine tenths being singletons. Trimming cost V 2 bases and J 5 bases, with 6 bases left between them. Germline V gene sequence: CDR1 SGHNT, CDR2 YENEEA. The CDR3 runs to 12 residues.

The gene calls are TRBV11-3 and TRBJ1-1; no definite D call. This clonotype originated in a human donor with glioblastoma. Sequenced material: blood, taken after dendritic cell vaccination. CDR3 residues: CASSLRVTEAFF. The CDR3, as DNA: TGTGCCAGCAGCTTAAGAGTTACTGAAGCTTTCTTT.